These T cell receptor beta chains were read from a single sample in a study of CD8 T cells in Susac syndrome. MiXCR, run by TCRdb on the immunoSEQ multiplex PCR reads, gives a single entry per CDR3 protein. The table shows 120,000 or so distinct CDR3 sequences, with about 95% occurring only once. Sequencing was performed on CD4+ T cells from PBMCs. The receptors shown here come from a human donor in good health. Both conserved end residues are part of each CDR3. The D gene is left open where the match is weak. The size of a clone is reported for some rows only, either as once, few or many, or as a class for expanded clones.

D gene	clone size	V gene	J gene	CDR3 protein	CDR3 DNA
.	.	TRBV3-1	TRBJ2-7	CASSPRGVSYEQYF	TGTGCCAGCAGCCCAAGAGGGGTAAGCTACGAGCAGTACTTC
TRBD2	.	TRBV30	TRBJ2-5	CAWSAGLAGGAETQYF	TGTGCCTGGAGTGCGGGACTAGCGGGAGGAGCCGAGACCCAGTACTTC
TRBD1	.	TRBV29-1	TRBJ1-2	CSTQGAYGYTF	TGCAGCACACAGGGGGCATATGGCTACACCTTC
.	.	TRBV7-9	TRBJ1-1	CASSSLQGRSEAFF	TGTGCCAGCAGCTCTTTACAGGGAAGGTCTGAAGCTTTCTTT
TRBD2	.	TRBV19	TRBJ2-1	CASSPGTRSFGEQFF	TGTGCCAGTAGTCCCGGGACTAGATCTTTCGGGGAGCAGTTCTTC
.	.	TRBV3-1	TRBJ2-3	CASSKGWQVSTDTQYF	TGTGCCAGCAGCAAAGGGTGGCAGGTTAGCACAGATACGCAGTATTTT
TRBD1	.	TRBV7-6	TRBJ2-1	CASSSDRASYNEQFF	TGTGCCAGCAGCTCGGACAGGGCCTCCTACAATGAGCAGTTCTTC
.	.	TRBV27	TRBJ2-3	CASSSPERRFTDTQYF	TGTGCCAGCAGCTCGCCTGAGAGGCGGTTCACAGATACGCAGTATTTT
.	.	TRBV3-1	TRBJ2-6	CASSPTFSGANVLTF	TGTGCCAGCAGCCCAACCTTCTCTGGGGCCAACGTCCTGACTTTC
.	.	TRBV6-2/TRBV6-3	TRBJ2-7	CASSDDYYDEQYF	TGTGCCAGCAGTGACGACTACTACGACGAGCAGTACTTC
TRBD2	few	TRBV29-1	TRBJ2-7	CSVRTSFSEQYF	TGCAGCGTCCGGACTAGTTTTTCCGAGCAGTACTTC
TRBD1	.	TRBV28	TRBJ1-2	CASSLYRIGTGGDGYTF	TGTGCCAGCAGTTTATACCGGATCGGGACAGGGGGCGATGGCTACACCTTC
TRBD1	few	TRBV7-2	TRBJ2-7	CASSPGTGPYEQYF	TGTGCCAGCAGTCCTGGGACAGGGCCCTACGAGCAGTACTTC
TRBD1	.	TRBV24-1	TRBJ2-7	CATSDSGTGLYEQYF	TGTGCCACCAGTGATTCCGGGACAGGGCTCTACGAGCAGTACTTC
TRBD2	.	TRBV7-2	TRBJ2-2	CASTRGRGELFF	TGTGCCAGCACCCGGGGGAGGGGAGAGCTGTTTTTT
.	.	TRBV18	TRBJ2-7	CASSPGPSYEQYF	TGTGCCAGCTCACCCGGGCCTTCCTACGAGCAGTACTTC
TRBD1	.	TRBV6-2/TRBV6-3	TRBJ1-5	CASRGTGKNSNQPQHF	TGTGCCAGCAGGGGGACAGGGAAGAATAGCAATCAGCCCCAGCATTTT
.	.	TRBV6-2/TRBV6-3	TRBJ2-5	CASRAAGGETQYF	TGTGCCAGCAGGGCCGCTGGCGGTGAGACCCAGTACTTC
.	once	TRBV28	TRBJ1-2	CARVAVLTNYGYTF	TGTGCCCGCGTGGCGGTCCTTACTAACTATGGCTACACCTTC
.	.	TRBV2	TRBJ2-7	CASSEQAAVYEQYF	TGTGCCAGCAGTGAGCAGGCGGCAGTCTACGAGCAGTACTTC
TRBD2	.	TRBV5-1	TRBJ2-7	CASSLGSGSQGEQYF	TGCGCCAGCAGCTTGGGGAGCGGGAGTCAGGGCGAGCAGTACTTC
TRBD1	.	TRBV12-3/TRBV12-4	TRBJ1-2	CASSLNRGHYGYTF	TGTGCCAGCAGTTTAAACAGGGGGCACTATGGCTACACCTTC
.	.	TRBV2	TRBJ2-5	CASSRQSETQYF	TGTGCCAGCAGTCGCCAGTCAGAGACCCAGTACTTC
.	.	TRBV2	TRBJ2-1	CATRLRRNNEQFF	TGTGCCACCAGACTCCGAAGAAACAATGAGCAGTTCTTC
.	.	TRBV7-2	TRBJ2-5	CASTRGSERQETQYF	TGTGCCAGCACCCGGGGTAGCGAAAGGCAAGAGACCCAGTACTTC
.	.	TRBV29-1	TRBJ2-3	CSSSALMTTDTQYF	TGCAGCTCTTCGGCCCTAATGACCACAGATACGCAGTATTTT
.	.	TRBV28	TRBJ1-1	CASRLGGLGAFF	TGTGCCAGCCGATTGGGGGGGCTCGGAGCTTTCTTT
TRBD2	.	TRBV6-1	TRBJ2-7	CASSRTSGDPYEQYF	TGTGCCAGCAGTCGGACTAGCGGGGACCCCTACGAGCAGTACTTC
.	.	TRBV24-1	TRBJ2-6	CATPTGKTWGGANVLTF	TGTGCCACCCCGACCGGGAAAACCTGGGGGGGGGCCAACGTCCTGACTTTC
TRBD1	.	TRBV6-5	TRBJ1-4	CASSYSEGAFEKLFF	TGTGCCAGCAGTTACTCAGAGGGGGCGTTTGAAAAACTGTTTTTT
.	.	TRBV21-1	TRBJ1-6	CASRCNLATIHHNSPLHF	TGTGCCAGCAGGTGTAACCTAGCTACAATACATCATAATTCACCCCTCCACTTT
.	.	TRBV20-1	TRBJ1-5	CSARGRENGNQPQHF	TGCAGTGCTAGAGGCAGGGAAAATGGCAATCAGCCCCAGCATTTT
.	.	TRBV7-9	TRBJ1-2	CASSLGAGSYGYTF	TGTGCCAGCAGCTTGGGTGCAGGGAGCTATGGCTACACCTTC
.	once	TRBV2	TRBJ1-2	CASSDRQGNGYTF	TGTGCCAGCAGCGATCGCCAGGGGAATGGCTACACCTTC
TRBD2	.	TRBV12-3/TRBV12-4	TRBJ2-5	CASSLSTGGETQYF	TGTGCCAGCAGTTTATCGACGGGAGGGGAGACCCAGTACTTC
.	.	TRBV27	TRBJ2-1	CASSLSWGVYNEQFF	TGTGCCAGCAGTTTATCGTGGGGGGTCTACAATGAGCAGTTCTTC
.	.	TRBV6-2/TRBV6-3	TRBJ2-2	CATALSTGELFF	TGTGCCACCGCCCTTAGCACCGGGGAGCTGTTTTTT
.	.	TRBV15	TRBJ2-7	CATRRTGSYEQYF	TGTGCCACCAGGCGAACCGGCTCCTACGAGCAGTACTTC
.	.	TRBV3-1	TRBJ1-5	CASSPTGRGIDQPQHF	TGTGCCAGCAGCCCCACCGGGCGGGGTATCGATCAGCCCCAGCATTTT
TRBD1	once	TRBV6-5	TRBJ2-1	CASKYDRGFYNEQFF	TGTGCCAGCAAATATGACAGGGGATTCTACAATGAGCAGTTCTTC
TRBD2	.	TRBV25-1	TRBJ2-1	CASSRRTSGSSDEQFF	TGTGCCAGCAGTAGAAGGACTAGCGGGAGTTCGGATGAGCAGTTCTTC
TRBD1	once	TRBV30	TRBJ1-1	CAWSGQGTEAFF	TGTGCCTGGAGTGGACAGGGCACTGAAGCTTTCTTT
TRBD2	.	TRBV2	TRBJ2-1	CASSEAMGLAGGEQFF	TGTGCCAGCAGTGAAGCTATGGGACTAGCGGGAGGTGAGCAGTTCTTC
.	.	TRBV7-2	TRBJ2-7	CASSARRGTNEQYF	TGTGCCAGCAGCGCCCGAAGGGGGACCAACGAGCAGTACTTC
.	.	TRBV28	TRBJ2-5	CASMGAINQETQYF	TGTGCCAGCATGGGGGCAATCAACCAAGAGACCCAGTACTTC
.	.	TRBV7-2	TRBJ2-7	CASSLREDYYEQYF	TGTGCCAGCAGCTTAAGGGAGGACTACTACGAGCAGTACTTC
.	.	TRBV3-1	TRBJ1-2	CASTGLEYTF	TGTGCCAGCACGGGCTTAGAGTACACCTTC
.	.	TRBV3-1	TRBJ2-5	CASSHGRRETQYF	TGTGCCAGCAGCCATGGCAGACGGGAGACCCAGTACTTC
TRBD2	.	TRBV5-1	TRBJ2-1	CASSRLAGRHNEQFF	TGCGCCAGCAGCCGCCTAGCGGGACGGCACAATGAGCAGTTCTTC
TRBD1	.	TRBV2	TRBJ2-2	CASRGQGVTGELFF	TGTGCCAGCAGGGGACAGGGGGTCACCGGGGAGCTGTTTTTT
TRBD1	.	TRBV15	TRBJ1-1	CATANRGGTRMNTEAFF	TGTGCCACCGCTAACAGGGGGGGGACAAGAATGAACACTGAAGCTTTCTTT
.	.	TRBV15	TRBJ2-2	CATSRTGNTGELFF	TGTGCCACCAGCAGAACGGGGAACACCGGGGAGCTGTTTTTT